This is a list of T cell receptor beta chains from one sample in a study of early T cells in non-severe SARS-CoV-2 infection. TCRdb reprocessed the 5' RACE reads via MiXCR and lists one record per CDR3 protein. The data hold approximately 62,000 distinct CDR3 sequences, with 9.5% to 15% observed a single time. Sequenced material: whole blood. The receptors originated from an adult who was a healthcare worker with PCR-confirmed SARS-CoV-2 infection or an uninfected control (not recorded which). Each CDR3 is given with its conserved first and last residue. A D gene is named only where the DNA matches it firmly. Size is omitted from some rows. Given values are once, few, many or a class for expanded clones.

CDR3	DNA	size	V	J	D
CASSAGRDGGSPLHF	TGTGCCAGCAGTGCGGGACGGGACGGCGGGTCACCCCTCCACTTT	many	TRBV6-2/TRBV6-3	TRBJ1-6	NA
CASSQEGNSPLHF	TGTGCCAGCAGCCAAGAGGGTAATTCACCCCTCCACTTT	few	TRBV3-1	TRBJ1-6	NA
CSVEDWDNEQFF	TGCAGCGTTGAAGATTGGGACAATGAGCAGTTCTTC	many	TRBV29-1	TRBJ2-1	NA
CASSPSGSYNEQFF	TGTGCCAGCAGCCCTAGCGGGAGCTACAATGAGCAGTTCTTC	few	TRBV9	TRBJ2-1	TRBD2
CASSLRVMNTEAFF	TGTGCCAGCAGCTTGCGCGTCATGAACACTGAAGCTTTCTTT	many	TRBV5-4	TRBJ1-1	NA
CSVDGAPSTDTQYF	TGCAGCGTTGACGGAGCGCCGAGCACAGATACGCAGTATTTT	NA	TRBV29-1	TRBJ2-3	NA
CASSDGTGGADTQYF	TGTGCCAGCAGTGACGGGACAGGGGGCGCAGATACGCAGTATTTT	many	TRBV6-4	TRBJ2-3	TRBD1
CASSHQTSSGNSYEQYF	TGTGCCAGCAGCCACCAAACCTCAAGCGGAAACTCCTACGAGCAGTACTTC	NA	TRBV5-4	TRBJ2-7	NA
CASTPIPFGEQYF	TGTGCCAGCACCCCAATCCCTTTTGGGGAGCAGTACTTC	NA	TRBV7-2	TRBJ2-7	NA
CASSWRSPGTGELFF	TGTGCCAGCAGTTGGAGAAGTCCGGGCACCGGGGAGCTGTTTTTT	many	TRBV11-1	TRBJ2-2	NA
CASSNPGAGGCYNEQFF	TGTGCCAGCAGCAACCCGGGAGCGGGGGGTTGCTACAATGAGCAGTTCTTC	many	TRBV21-1	TRBJ2-1	NA
CASSPSTGRYLEAFF	TGCGCCAGCAGCCCGTCCACGGGGAGGTACCTAGAAGCTTTCTTT	NA	TRBV4-3	TRBJ1-1	NA
CASTLIGLAGPNEQFF	TGTGCCAGCACACTAATCGGGCTAGCGGGCCCCAATGAGCAGTTCTTC	NA	TRBV7-9	TRBJ2-1	TRBD2
CASSLGGSGTQYF	TGTGCCAGCAGCTTAGGGGGCTCGGGGACCCAGTACTTC	NA	TRBV7-2	TRBJ2-5	NA
CASSRRSEKLFF	TGTGCCAGCAGTCGTCGTAGTGAAAAACTGTTTTTT	NA	TRBV6-2/TRBV6-3	TRBJ1-4	NA
CSARQSGGTYNEQFF	TGCAGTGCTAGGCAAAGCGGGGGGACCTACAATGAGCAGTTCTTC	few	TRBV20-1	TRBJ2-1	TRBD2
CAISEVTSTYEQYF	TGTGCCATCAGTGAGGTTACCTCCACCTACGAGCAGTACTTC	many	TRBV10-3	TRBJ2-7	NA
CASSYSARGFYGYTF	TGTGCCAGCAGTTACTCAGCGCGGGGCTTCTATGGCTACACCTTC	once	TRBV6-2/TRBV6-3	TRBJ1-2	NA
CASSEPGGTKNIQYF	TGTGCCAGCAGTGAACCCGGGGGAACCAAAAACATTCAGTACTTC	many	TRBV25-1	TRBJ2-4	NA
CASSPGTGANVLTF	TGCGCCAGCAGCCCAGGGACTGGGGCCAACGTCCTGACTTTC	few	TRBV4-1	TRBJ2-6	NA
CASSGPPDTQYF	TGTGCCAGCAGCGGCCCCCCAGATACGCAGTATTTT	once	TRBV9	TRBJ2-3	NA
CASRKDSTFTDTQYF	TGTGCCAGCAGAAAGGACAGCACTTTCACAGATACGCAGTATTTT	many	TRBV7-9	TRBJ2-3	NA
CSVDRDGNEQFF	TGCAGCGTTGACCGGGACGGCAATGAGCAGTTCTTC	NA	TRBV29-1	TRBJ2-1	NA
CATSDPQIYGYTF	TGTGCCACCAGTGATCCACAGATCTATGGCTACACCTTC	NA	TRBV24-1	TRBJ1-2	NA
CASRSSSGANVLTF	TGTGCCAGTAGGAGTAGCTCTGGGGCCAACGTCCTGACTTTC	many	TRBV19	TRBJ2-6	NA
CASSAAKNIQYF	TGTGCCAGCAGTGCAGCCAAAAACATTCAGTACTTC	NA	TRBV2	TRBJ2-4	NA
CASTHILAGGSEETQYF	TGTGCCAGCACCCATATACTAGCGGGAGGTTCGGAAGAGACCCAGTACTTC	few	TRBV28	TRBJ2-5	TRBD2
CACREFGTYGYTF	TGTGCCTGCCGGGAATTCGGCACCTATGGCTACACCTTC	many	TRBV30	TRBJ1-2	NA
CASSLDLNREEAFF	TGTGCCAGCAGCTTAGATCTTAACAGGGAAGAAGCTTTCTTT	few	TRBV7-3	TRBJ1-1	NA
CASSTSWGQVNTEAFF	TGTGCCAGCAGTACTTCTTGGGGACAAGTGAACACTGAAGCTTTCTTT	many	TRBV5-5	TRBJ1-1	NA
CSAGQGANYGYTF	TGCAGCGCAGGACAGGGGGCTAACTATGGCTACACCTTC	once	TRBV29-1	TRBJ1-2	TRBD1
CATSDYEGQHF	TGTGCCACCAGTGATTATGAGGGGCAGCATTTT	many	TRBV24-1	TRBJ1-5	NA
CASSLSSVSTQETQYF	TGTGCCAGCAGCTTGTCTAGCGTGAGTACGCAAGAGACCCAGTACTTC	many	TRBV7-2	TRBJ2-5	NA
CSVSNDRGLTYEQYF	TGCAGCGTCTCAAACGACAGGGGATTGACCTACGAGCAGTACTTC	many	TRBV29-1	TRBJ2-7	TRBD1
CASSLGPGNTEAFF	TGTGCCAGCAGTTTGGGGCCGGGGAACACTGAAGCTTTCTTT	NA	TRBV12-3/TRBV12-4	TRBJ1-1	NA
CASLDTGGQETQYF	TGCGCCAGCTTGGACACCGGCGGACAAGAGACCCAGTACTTC	few	TRBV10-2	TRBJ2-5	NA